The text below deals with one TCR beta chain. The target antigen is unknown. TCRdb re-analysed the reads in MiXCR, keeping a single row per CDR3 protein. Of 95,000 to 150,000 distinct CDR3 sequences in the sample, 30% to 40% were seen once. This entry comes from a study of T cell repertoires in cytomegalovirus infection. On the study more broadly: HLA-B-restricted CMV epitopes that are well studied, plus recently identified HLA-C-restricted ones, were used by the study. CMV infection together with matching HLA type was indicated by public TCR beta signatures. Broader study findings: The cumulative frequency of public TCR beta families distinguished individuals who carried CMV together with the relevant HLA. Across the ex vivo response, the dominant clonotypes were HLA-C-restricted CMV-specific TCR beta clonotypes.

Germline V CDR1 and CDR2: MNHNS, SASEGT. CDR3 length: 15 amino acids. V shed 2 bases and J shed 4 bases, with 13 bases lying between them. This chain joins TRBV6-1 and TRBJ2-3; D gene ambiguous. The receptor was isolated from a human donor in good health (CMV status not recorded). Some clones in this sample may be carry-over from other donors' samples. The input for sequencing was CD8+ T cells from cultured PBMCs, taken from culture after CMV antigen stimulation. CDR3 nucleotide sequence: TGTGCCAGCAGTGAATGGGATTTGAGTTCAGATACGCAGTATTTT. This encodes CASSEWDLSSDTQYF.